This T cell receptor (beta chain) was profiled in a study of cytomegalovirus exposure and HLA in healthy donors. Whole-study results and caveats: Most TCR sequences were seen very rarely across donors, but some public TCRs occurred in many.

The CDR3 length is 13 residues. Germline-derived CDR1 and CDR2 are MDHEN and SYDVKM. Trimming removed 1 base at V and 6 bases at J, with 7 bases between. This PCR relied on a set of 60 Vbeta primers and 13 Jbeta primers. Using immunoSEQ multiplex PCR, the repertoire was profiled, and TCRdb retains in-frame clones only, with some absent. The data show 180,000 or so clones, 76% seen once. Note on this clone: The antigen is undetermined.

The chain has TRBV28 and TRBJ1-5; D is uncertain. The receptor comes from a female donor in good health and CMV-seronegative. The sequenced material came from PBMCs. The CDR3 nucleotides are TGTGCCAGCAGTTTATCAATTTTTCAGCCCCAGCATTTT. This translates into CASSLSIFQPQHF.